The 27 T cell receptor beta chains in this list originate from one sample, sequenced in a study of graft-versus-host responses after intestinal transplantation. Produced via immunoSEQ multiplex PCR; TCRdb's table is partial and in-frame only. Here the sample spans over 20,000 clones, about half being singletons. Sequences were derived from alloreactive CD4+ T cells from a mixed lymphocyte reaction culture, sampled before intestinal transplant. As to subset: CFSE-low proliferating T cells sorted from roughly six-day pre-transplant mixed lymphocyte reaction (GvH or HvG direction). These receptors were taken from a human patient who received an intestinal transplant.

The V call is TRBV2, the J call TRBJ2-2; the match to TRBD2 covers 9 bases. Germline loops: CDR1 SNHLY, CDR2 FYNNEI. This CDR3 has 14 amino acids. J was trimmed by 5 bases and V by 6 bases; bases with no gene match: 4. The CDR3 nucleotides are TGTGCCAGCAGGCGCGGGGGGGTTACCGGGGAGCTGTTTTTT. Its translation: CASRRGGVTGELFF.

The chain joins TRBV10-3 to TRBJ2-1; the D gene is possibly TRBD2 (6 bases). The germline V and J ends were trimmed by 4 bases and 0 bases, with 10 bases remaining between them. The CDR3 is 15 amino acids. Per germline, CDR1 ENHRY and CDR2 SYGVKD. The CDR3 region has the DNA TGTGCCATCAGTGGGGACGGGAGCTCCTACAATGAGCAGTTCTTC. This encodes CAISGDGSSYNEQFF.

This chain links TRBV6-5 with TRBJ1-1; D is unclear. Trimming removed 0 bases at V and 4 bases at J, with 9 bases between. Looked up from germline, CDR1 is MNHEY and CDR2 is SVGAGI. The CDR3 is 14 residues long. The CDR3 DNA reads TGTGCCAGCAGTTACTCGATTCTCGGCACTGAAGCTTTCTTT. Translating it yields CASSYSILGTEAFF.

The rearrangement links TRBV6-5 to TRBJ2-3, with 7 bases matching TRBD1. The CDR3 totals 15 residues. V lost 6 bases, J lost 1 base, and 7 bases stayed unmatched. The germline gives CDR1 MNHEY, CDR2 SVGAGI. The CDR3 bases are TGTGCCAGCAGCCGAGGGGGCGCCGGCACAGATACGCAGTATTTT. It yields the protein CASSRGGAGTDTQYF.

This chain uses TRBV6-6 with TRBJ1-5; D is perhaps TRBD1 (6 bases). The CDR3 totals 14 residues. Germline CDR1 and CDR2: MNHNY and SVGAGI (reference sequence). Between the trimmed V and J ends, which lost 6 bases and 0 bases, there was a span of 9 bases. The CDR3 region is CASRDSLSNQPQHF. The CDR3, as DNA: TGTGCCAGCAGGGACAGCCTTAGCAATCAGCCCCAGCATTTT.

This clone was found once. A read error may account for a junction end that differs from germline. The rearrangement uses TRBV6-5 and TRBJ2-3, with TRBD2 identical over 15 bases. CDR1 is MNHEY and CDR2 is SVGAGI in the germline V gene. The CDR3 sequence is 15 residues long. The CDR3 region has the DNA TGTGCCAGCAGGGGACTAGCGGGGGGTCGGGATACGCGGTATTTT. It codes for CASRGLAGGRDTRYF.

CDR3 protein: CASVREGARGTEAFF. The DNA for the CDR3 is TGTGCCAGCGTCAGGGAAGGGGCGAGGGGGACTGAAGCTTTCTTT. This chain uses TRBV2 with TRBJ1-1; possible D gene TRBD1, 6 bases. The CDR3 has 15 amino acids. CDR1 SNHLY and CDR2 FYNNEI come from the germline V gene. Trimming pared 8 bases from V and 5 bases from J, leaving 21 bases between.

This clone was recorded a few times. V is TRBV6-6 and J is TRBJ2-2, with 8 positions matching TRBD1. CDR1 is MNHNY, CDR2 SVGAGI, per germline (reference sequence). J gave up 1 base and V 6 bases, and 1 base lay outside the gene matches. The CDR3 is made up of 14 amino acids. This CDR3 is CASRGQENTGELFF. In nucleotides, the CDR3 is TGTGCCAGCAGGGGACAGGAGAACACCGGGGAGCTGTTTTTT.

The V and J genes are TRBV11-2 and TRBJ2-3; D is uncertain. This CDR3 comprises 14 residues. Trimming stripped 5 bases from V and 2 bases from J, with 11 bases between. Per germline, CDR1 SGHAT and CDR2 FQNNGV. CDR3 loop: CASSLRIATDTQYF. For the CDR3, the DNA is TGTGCCAGCAGCCTGCGCATCGCCACAGATACGCAGTATTTT.

The rearrangement links TRBV9 to TRBJ2-7, with 9 positions matching TRBD1. The germline CDR1 and CDR2 sequences are SGDLS and YYNGEE. The CDR3 runs to 14 residues. V shed 4 bases, J shed 6 bases, and the junction held 8 bases outside the gene matches. CDR3 loop: CASSQTGQGREQYF. The CDR3 DNA reads TGTGCCAGCAGCCAAACGGGACAGGGCCGCGAGCAGTACTTC.

The table lists this clone with a few counts. The chain joins TRBV19 to TRBJ2-3, with D possibly TRBD2 on 6 matching bases. Germline CDR1 LNHDA, CDR2 SQIVND (reference sequence). The CDR3 sequence is 13 residues long. Trimming pared 7 bases from V and 3 bases from J, leaving 11 bases between. As DNA, the CDR3 is TGTGCCAGTAATCAGCGGGCAACAGATACGCAGTATTTT. It yields the protein CASNQRATDTQYF.

The chain employs TRBV2 and TRBJ1-3, with TRBD1 as a possible D gene (5 bases). The CDR3 spans 16 residues. V gave up 1 base and J gave up 0 bases, with 10 bases separating them. Germline V gene lookup returns CDR1 SNHLY and CDR2 FYNNEI. CDR3 in amino acids: CASSEGGPSSGNTIYF. The CDR3 region has the DNA TGTGCCAGCAGTGAAGGGGGCCCCAGCTCTGGAAACACCATATATTTT.

About this clone itself: Within the sample, other DNA sequences also encode this same CDR3. The V and J genes are TRBV5-6 and TRBJ1-6; D is unresolved. V was cut by 0 bases and J by 12 bases, with 10 bases left in between. The CDR3 loop spans 13 amino acids. Germline assignment: CDR1 SGHDT and CDR2 YYEEEE. Here the CDR3 DNA reads TGTGCCAGCAGCTTGGAAAGGGAGGGACCCCTCCACTTT. It is translated as CASSLEREGPLHF. The whole variable domain, remainder taken from reference TRBV5-6 and TRBJ1-6, is DAGVTQSPTHLIKTRGQQVTLRCSPKSGHDTVSWYQQALGQGPQFIFQYYEEEERQRGNFPDRFSGHQFPNYSSELNVNALLLGDSALYLCASSLEREGPLHFGNGTRLTVT.

This clone was seen just once. The rearrangement links TRBV4-2 to TRBJ1-5; no firm D call. The V end lost 2 bases, the J end lost 2 bases, and 4 bases lay between the germline ends. Germline CDR1 reads LGHNA; CDR2 reads YNFKEQ. The CDR3 runs to 13 residues. CDR3 DNA: TGTGCCAGCAGCCAACAGGGCAATCAGCCCCAGCATTTT. The encoded protein is CASSQQGNQPQHF.

There are a few counts of this clone. The V gene is TRBV16, the J gene TRBJ1-2; no clear D. The ends were cut back, 0 bases at V and 0 bases at J, with 5 bases in the middle. The V gene's germline CDR1 is KGHSY and CDR2 FQNENV. The CDR3 runs to 14 residues. The CDR3 protein is CASSQSPANYGYTF. The CDR3 region has the DNA TGTGCCAGCAGCCAATCCCCCGCTAACTATGGCTACACCTTC.

This clone was detected only a few times. The rearrangement links TRBV10-3 to TRBJ2-3, with 9 bases that match TRBD2. With 8 bases clipped from V and 1 base from J, the junction kept 1 base outside the gene matches. Germline loops: CDR1 ENHRY, CDR2 SYGVKD. The CDR3 totals 13 residues. DNA of the CDR3: TGTGCCATCCAGCGGGGGGGCACAGATACGCAGTATTTT. Residues: CAIQRGGTDTQYF.

The rearrangement uses TRBV6-5 and TRBJ1-3; D possibly corresponds to TRBD1 (5 bases). Per the germline V gene, CDR1 is MNHEY and CDR2 is SVGAGI. Trimming cost V 0 bases and J 2 bases, with 8 bases left between them. This CDR3 is 15 amino acids long. The CDR3 region is CASSYSGTPGNTIYF. The CDR3, as DNA: TGTGCCAGCAGTTACTCGGGGACTCCTGGAAACACCATATATTTT.

This chain uses TRBV7-3 with TRBJ2-5, with D possibly being TRBD2 (7 bases). The ends were cut back, 5 bases at V and 5 bases at J, with 18 bases in the middle. The CDR3 contains 15 residues. The germline V gene has CDR1 SGHTA and CDR2 FQGTGA. The CDR3 nucleotides read TGTGCCAGCAGCCGCGAGGGGGGGCCTTGGGAGACCCAGTACTTC. Residues: CASSREGGPWETQYF.

Here the CDR3 reads CASRMDRGLNYGYTF. CDR3 nucleotide sequence: TGTGCCAGTAGAATGGACAGGGGGCTCAACTATGGCTACACCTTC. The rearrangement joins TRBV19 to TRBJ1-2; 11 nucleotides line up with TRBD1. Germline V gene sequence: CDR1 LNHDA, CDR2 SQIVND (reference sequence). V lost 6 bases and J lost 2; bases outside the gene matches: 5. The CDR3 runs 15 residues. The full variable domain, in which reference TRBV19 and TRBJ1-2 provide the parts outside the CDR3, is DGGITQSPKYLFRKEGQNVTLSCEQNLNHDAMYWYRQDPGQGLRLIYYSQIVNDFQKGDIAEGYSVSREKKESFPLTVTSAQKNPTAFYLCASRMDRGLNYGYTFGSGTRLTVV.

The chain has TRBV2 and TRBJ1-1, with D uncertain. This CDR3 is built from 14 residues. The V gene's germline CDR1 is SNHLY and CDR2 FYNNEI. V was pared by 6 bases and J by 0 bases, with 11 bases between. The CDR3 region has the DNA TGTGCCAGCAGCCCCGACACCTTGAACACTGAAGCTTTCTTT. As protein: CASSPDTLNTEAFF.

This clone has just a few counts. The chain is built from TRBV19 and TRBJ1-1; D is undetermined. V lost 9 bases and J lost 0, with 20 bases in between. The CDR3 consists of 16 residues. Per germline, CDR1 LNHDA and CDR2 SQIVND (reference sequence). The CDR3 spells CASIRVVSGLNTEAFF. CDR3 DNA sequence: TGTGCCAGCATCCGAGTAGTGTCAGGCTTGAACACTGAAGCTTTCTTT.

This chain uses TRBV5-1 with TRBJ2-7, with 8 bases matching TRBD2. This CDR3 is built from 15 residues. Trimming took 1 base from V and 6 from J; bases not matched to a gene: 9. Looked up from germline, CDR1 is SGHRS and CDR2 is YFSETQ. The CDR3 coding sequence is TGCGCCAGCAGCTTGTTAGGGACTAGTATTTTCGAGCAGTACTTC. Encoded protein: CASSLLGTSIFEQYF.

The chain combines TRBV11-2 with TRBJ2-7; tentative D call: TRBD1 (5 bases). This CDR3 is 12 amino acids long. V was shortened by 5 bases and J by 7 bases, with 12 bases between the two germline ends. CDR1 is SGHAT, CDR2 FQNNGV, per germline. The CDR3 here is CASSKGLREQYF. The CDR3 nucleotides read TGTGCCAGCAGCAAGGGGCTACGGGAGCAGTACTTC. Based on the CDR3 plus reference TRBV11-2 and TRBJ2-7, the full variable domain is EAGVAQSPRYKIIEKRQSVAFWCNPISGHATLYWYQQILGQGPKLLIQFQNNGVVDDSQLPKDRFSAERLKGVDSTLKIQPAKLEDSAVYLCASSKGLREQYFGPGTRLTVT.

This chain uses TRBV18 with TRBJ2-7; D remains ambiguous. CDR3 length: 13 amino acids. Germline V gene data show CDR1 as KGHSH and CDR2 as LQKENI. Deletions cut 2 bases from V and 5 bases from J, with 10 bases between. CDR3 amino acids: CASSPEVSHEQYF. CDR3 in DNA: TGTGCCAGCTCACCAGAGGTGAGCCACGAGCAGTACTTC.

This clone was detected a few times. The chain couples TRBV15 to TRBJ1-1, with D possibly TRBD1 on 5 matching bases. The V gene's germline CDR1 is LNHNV and CDR2 YYDKDF (reference sequence). The CDR3 sequence is 14 residues long. V was trimmed by 2 bases and J by 0 bases, leaving 7 bases between them. CDR3 nucleotide sequence: TGTGCCACCAGCAGACAGGGAATGAACACTGAAGCTTTCTTT. It yields the protein CATSRQGMNTEAFF.

V is TRBV7-3 and J is TRBJ2-3, with 8 bases matching TRBD2. J gave up 5 bases and V 5 bases, and 6 bases lay outside the gene matches. This CDR3 region has 14 residues. The germline V gene encodes CDR1 SGHTA and CDR2 FQGTGA. CDR3 sequence (DNA): TGTGCCAGCAGCCACGGGGGGGCCGGAGATACGCAGTATTTT. Translation gives CASSHGGAGDTQYF.

V usage is TRBV25-1 and J usage is TRBJ1-5; D may be TRBD1 (5 bases). Germline V gene data show CDR1 as MGHDK and CDR2 as SYGVNS. The CDR3 covers 14 residues. The V and J ends lost 3 bases and 8 bases respectively, with 14 bases between them. CDR3 region: CASSDTQDFEPQHF. CDR3 nucleotide sequence: TGTGCCAGCAGTGACACACAGGATTTTGAGCCCCAGCATTTT.